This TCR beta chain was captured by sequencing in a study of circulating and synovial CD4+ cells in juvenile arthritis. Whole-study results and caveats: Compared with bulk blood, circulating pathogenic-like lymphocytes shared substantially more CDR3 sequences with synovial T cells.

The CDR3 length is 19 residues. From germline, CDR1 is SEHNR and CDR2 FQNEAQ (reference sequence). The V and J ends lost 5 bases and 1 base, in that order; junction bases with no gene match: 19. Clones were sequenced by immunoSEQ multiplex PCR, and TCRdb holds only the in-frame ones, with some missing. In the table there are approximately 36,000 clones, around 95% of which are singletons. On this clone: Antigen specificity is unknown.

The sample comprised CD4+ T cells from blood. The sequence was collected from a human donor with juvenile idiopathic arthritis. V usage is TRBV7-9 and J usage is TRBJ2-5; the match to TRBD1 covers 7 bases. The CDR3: CASSPTPSQGQYPQETQYF. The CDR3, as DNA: TGTGCCAGCAGCCCAACCCCCTCACAGGGGCAGTACCCCCAAGAGACCCAGTACTTC. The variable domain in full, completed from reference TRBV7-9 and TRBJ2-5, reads DTGVSQNPRHKITKRGQNVTFRCDPISEHNRLYWYRQTLGQGPEFLTYFQNEAQLEKSRLLSDRFSAERPKGSFSTLEIQRTEQGDSAMYLCASSPTPSQGQYPQETQYFGPGTRLLVL.